The 25 T cell receptor beta chains below were found in one sample sequenced in a study of ipilimumab plus nivolumab after autologous stem cell transplantation. Assay used: immunoSEQ multiplex PCR; TCRdb lists only in-frame clones, some missing. The table has around 84,000 clones, 83% seen once. Here the sequenced sample was PBMCs, taken in a trial of ipilimumab plus nivolumab as post-transplant consolidation. The receptors here all came from a male donor with diffuse large B-cell lymphoma.

CDR3 sequence reads: CASSQDLRQGIFQPQHF. CDR3 nucleotide sequence: TGCGCCAGCAGCCAAGATCTGCGACAGGGAATTTTTCAGCCCCAGCATTTT. The chain employs TRBV4-3 and TRBJ1-5; 7 bases are a match to TRBD1. The CDR3 is made up of 17 amino acids. Germline V CDR1 and CDR2: LGHNA, YSLEER. Trimming took 0 bases from V and 6 from J; bases not matched to a gene: 11.

The rearrangement joins TRBV10-3 to TRBJ1-2; 8 positions agree with TRBD1. With 4 bases clipped from V and 0 bases from J, the junction kept 13 bases outside the gene matches. CDR1 and CDR2 from the germline V gene are ENHRY and SYGVKD. This CDR3 contains 18 residues. CDR3: CAISGADRERAANYGYTF. The CDR3 DNA reads as TGTGCCATCAGTGGGGCGGACAGGGAAAGGGCAGCTAACTATGGCTACACCTTC.

The genes are TRBV20-1 and TRBJ2-4, with no clear D. Trimming removed 3 bases at V and 2 bases at J, with 2 bases between. This CDR3 region has 11 residues. Germline V gives CDR1 DFQATT, CDR2 SNEGSKA (reference sequence). This CDR3 reads CSASPKNIQYF. CDR3 sequence (DNA): TGCAGTGCTAGTCCCAAAAACATTCAGTACTTC.

V is TRBV19 and J is TRBJ1-1; D gene ambiguous. The germline V and J ends were trimmed by 5 bases and 1 base, with 11 bases remaining between them. CDR1 and CDR2 from the germline V gene are LNHDA and SQIVND (reference sequence). CDR3 size: 14 residues. The chain's CDR3 is CASSSPPENTEAFF. DNA of the CDR3: TGTGCCAGTAGTTCCCCCCCCGAGAACACTGAAGCTTTCTTT.

This chain links TRBV19 with TRBJ2-2; TRBD2 aligns across 8 bases. CDR1 is LNHDA and CDR2 is SQIVND in the germline V gene (reference sequence). This CDR3 is 16 amino acids long. V lost 4 bases, J lost 0 bases, and 4 bases stayed unmatched. CDR3 sequence: CASSRLRGANTGELFF. The DNA for the CDR3 is TGTGCCAGTAGTAGGCTGCGGGGGGCGAACACCGGGGAGCTGTTTTTT.

The chain employs TRBV18 and TRBJ2-2, with 9 bases matching TRBD2. This CDR3 spans 16 amino acids. From germline, CDR1 is KGHSH and CDR2 LQKENI. Unmatched junction bases numbered 4, after V lost 0 bases and J lost 5 bases. The CDR3 DNA reads TGTGCCAGCTCACCACCTAGCGGGGGCTTGACCGGGGAGCTGTTTTTT. Amino acids: CASSPPSGGLTGELFF.

V gene TRBV6-1 combines with J gene TRBJ2-3, with 7 nucleotides matching TRBD2. Trimming at V came to 4 bases and at J to 13 bases, leaving 11 bases not matched to a gene. The germline V gene has CDR1 MNHNS and CDR2 SASEGT. The CDR3 spans 13 residues. The CDR3 is CASSGTSSRAKYF. In nucleotides, the CDR3 is TGTGCCAGCAGTGGGACTAGTTCCCGTGCGAAGTATTTT.

The chain recombines TRBV19 with TRBJ1-6; D is unclear. Trimming shortened V by 7 bases and J by 6 bases, and 13 bases separated the two germline ends. This CDR3 contains 14 residues. Germline V CDR1 and CDR2: LNHDA, SQIVND (reference sequence). In DNA form, the CDR3 reads TGTGCCAGTATGTTGCGTGGAAGTAATTCACCCCTCCACTTT. Its translation is CASMLRGSNSPLHF.

The chain recombines TRBV7-9 with TRBJ2-1; 7 bases are shared with TRBD1. V lost 5 bases to trimming and J lost 2 bases; unmatched junction nucleotides: 9. The CDR3 is 16 residues long. CDR1 SEHNR and CDR2 FQNEAQ come from the germline V gene (reference sequence). The chain's CDR3 is CASSLWAGGPYNEQFF. CDR3 DNA sequence: TGTGCCAGCAGCCTATGGGCAGGGGGACCCTACAATGAGCAGTTCTTC.

A few counts support this clone. The V call is TRBV29-1, the J call TRBJ2-5; D uncertain. CDR1 is SQVTM, CDR2 ANQGSEA, per germline. The V and J ends lost 0 bases and 1 base respectively, with 6 bases between them. The CDR3 spans 13 residues. CDR3 region: CSVEETFQETQYF. CDR3 bases: TGCAGCGTTGAAGAGACGTTCCAAGAGACCCAGTACTTC.

The gene calls are TRBV4-1 and TRBJ1-2; no clear D. Germline lookup yields CDR1 MGHRA and CDR2 YSYEKL. The CDR3 is 15 amino acids. Trimming stripped 4 bases from V and 4 bases from J, with 16 bases between. This chain's CDR3 is CASSLLTSTLYGYTF. The DNA of the CDR3 is TGCGCCAGCAGCCTCCTAACTTCAACCCTCTATGGCTACACCTTC.

This chain uses TRBV6-5 with TRBJ2-3, with TRBD1 matching 11 bases. This CDR3 is 15 amino acids long. V trimming: 5 bases; J trimming: 6 bases; junction bases outside the gene matches: 7. The V gene's germline CDR1 is MNHEY and CDR2 SVGAGI. The CDR3 DNA reads as TGTGCCAGCAGTGCCCGGGACAGGGGGGTGGATACGCAGTATTTT. Translation: CASSARDRGVDTQYF.

The chain uses TRBV7-9 and TRBJ1-2, with D tentatively TRBD1 (6 bases). CDR3 length equals 14 residues. CDR1 SEHNR and CDR2 FQNEAQ come from the germline V gene (reference sequence). The V gene lost 3 bases and the J gene lost 4 bases, with 12 bases spanning the gap. The CDR3 sequence is CASSFDGQPYGYTF. CDR3 nucleotide sequence: TGTGCCAGCAGCTTTGACGGACAGCCCTATGGCTACACCTTC.

The V gene is TRBV7-9, the J gene TRBJ2-3; TRBD2 matches 11 bases. The CDR3 length is 18 residues. The germline V gene has CDR1 SEHNR and CDR2 FQNEAQ (reference sequence). V lost 0 bases, J lost 3 bases, and 8 bases stayed unmatched. The CDR3 loop reads CASSLAPVAGGQTDTQYF. The CDR3 coding sequence is TGTGCCAGCAGCTTAGCTCCTGTAGCGGGGGGGCAAACAGATACGCAGTATTTT.

This chain uses TRBV12-5 with TRBJ1-2, with no clear D. The CDR3 sequence is 11 residues long. Germline CDR1 is LGHNT and CDR2 is FRNRAP. The V gene lost 8 bases and the J gene lost 8 bases, with 12 bases spanning the gap. The CDR3 sequence: CASTIGGGYTF. CDR3 nucleotide sequence: TGTGCTAGTACGATAGGCGGGGGCTACACCTTC.

This clone was seen just once. The chain has TRBV4-2 and TRBJ2-3; TRBD2 matches at 7 bases. V dropped 2 bases and J dropped 0; count of bases not matched to a gene: 5. From germline, CDR1 is LGHNA and CDR2 YNFKEQ. The CDR3 totals 16 residues. The chain's CDR3 is CASSQLGGTSTDTQYF. The CDR3 DNA follows: TGTGCCAGCAGCCAATTGGGGGGGACGAGCACAGATACGCAGTATTTT.

The chain carries TRBV19 and TRBJ1-6; no clear D. The CDR3 contains 16 residues. Looked up from germline, CDR1 is LNHDA and CDR2 is SQIVND (reference sequence). V was cut by 5 bases and J by 0 bases, with 11 bases left in between. DNA for the CDR3: TGTGCCAGTAGTGCTTTTAAAAGCTCCTATAATTCACCCCTCCACTTT. Translation: CASSAFKSSYNSPLHF.

V is TRBV9 and J is TRBJ2-7; 7 nucleotides match TRBD2. CDR3 length: 14 amino acids. Trimming cost V 0 bases and J 3 bases; bases outside gene matches: 3. Germline CDR1 SGDLS, CDR2 YYNGEE. CDR3 protein: CASSVGGGGYEQYF. The CDR3 DNA reads as TGTGCCAGCAGCGTAGGCGGCGGGGGCTACGAGCAGTACTTC. Full variable domain (rest looked up from reference TRBV9 and TRBJ2-7): DSGVTQTPKHLITATGQRVTLRCSPRSGDLSVYWYQQSLDQGLQFLIQYYNGEERAKGNILERFSAQQFPDLHSELNLSSLELGDSALYFCASSVGGGGYEQYFGPGTRLTVT.

In DNA form, the CDR3 reads TGTGCCATCAGTGACTCAAGGGAGACCCAGTACTTC. It specifies CAISDSRETQYF. V usage is TRBV10-3 and J usage is TRBJ2-5; D remains ambiguous. CDR1 is ENHRY, CDR2 SYGVKD, per germline. The length of the CDR3 is 12 residues. V was trimmed by 3 bases and J by 5 bases, leaving 7 bases between them.

This chain links TRBV6-6 with TRBJ2-7, with D hard to call. Trimming left V 2 bases short and J 3 bases short, with 8 bases between. The CDR3 spans 13 residues. Looked up from germline, CDR1 is MNHNY and CDR2 is SVGAGI (reference sequence). DNA for the CDR3: TGTGCCAGCAGTTACGACATTCGCTACGAGCAGTACTTC. This codes for CASSYDIRYEQYF.

This chain connects TRBV6-1 to TRBJ2-2; 8 bases match TRBD2. CDR1 and CDR2 from the germline V gene are MNHNS and SASEGT. V shed 5 bases, J shed 4 bases, and the junction held 3 bases outside the gene matches. This CDR3 comprises 14 residues. CDR3 loop: CASSQGTSTGELFF. The CDR3 DNA follows: TGTGCCAGCAGTCAGGGGACTAGCACCGGGGAGCTGTTTTTT.

V is TRBV6-5 and J is TRBJ1-1; D uncertain. The V gene's germline CDR1 is MNHEY and CDR2 SVGAGI. This CDR3 is 13 amino acids long. Trimming left V 3 bases short and J 3 bases short, with 8 bases between. This CDR3 is CASSYNRDTEAFF. CDR3 DNA sequence: TGTGCCAGCAGTTATAACCGGGACACTGAAGCTTTCTTT.

This clone was detected only a few times. The V gene is TRBV19, the J gene TRBJ2-3, with 14 nucleotides matching TRBD2. Per the germline V gene, CDR1 is LNHDA and CDR2 is SQIVND (reference sequence). This CDR3 is built from 16 residues. The V and J ends lost 9 bases and 3 bases, in that order; junction bases with no gene match: 8. The CDR3 DNA is TGTGCCAGCCACTCGGGACTAGCGGGGGAGACAGATACGCAGTATTTT. Translating gives CASHSGLAGETDTQYF.

The chain employs TRBV2 and TRBJ1-1; D might be TRBD1 (5 bases). This CDR3 has 15 residues. The V end lost 7 bases, the J end lost 1 base, and 16 bases lay between the germline ends. Per germline, CDR1 SNHLY and CDR2 FYNNEI. The CDR3: CASKTEGLQNTEAFF. The CDR3 coding sequence is TGTGCCAGCAAAACAGAGGGACTGCAGAACACTGAAGCTTTCTTT.

The CDR3 nucleotides read TGTGCCAGCAGCTTGGCCGGGGCCAACGTCCTGACTTTC. As protein: CASSLAGANVLTF. J is TRBJ2-6 and V is TRBV5-4; no clear D gene. This CDR3 region has 13 residues. The V and J ends lost 0 bases and 4 bases respectively, with 2 bases between them. Germline V gives CDR1 SGHNT, CDR2 YYREEE (reference sequence).